One sample yielded the 9 T cell receptor beta chains listed below, sequenced in a study of blood T cell repertoires in COVID-19. Profiling relied on immunoSEQ multiplex PCR, and the TCRdb table lists in-frame clones only, not all of them. The sample holds more than 100,000 clones, approximately 84% seen once. Sample: peripheral blood. These TCRs come from a woman older than 75 with acute or convalescent COVID-19.

The CDR3 reads CATTDRGGNQPQHF. The CDR3 coding sequence is TGTGCCACCACCGACAGGGGAGGGAATCAGCCCCAGCATTTT. This chain connects TRBV19 to TRBJ1-5, with 8 bases that match TRBD1. Germline V lookup: CDR1 LNHDA, CDR2 SQIVND (reference sequence). The CDR3 consists of 14 residues. Trimming took 10 bases from V and 4 from J; bases not matched to a gene: 9.

The rearrangement uses TRBV25-1 and TRBJ1-2; 7 nucleotides match TRBD1. CDR1 is MGHDK, CDR2 SYGVNS, per germline. Trimming at V came to 6 bases and at J to 4 bases, leaving 11 bases not matched to a gene. The CDR3 extends over 15 amino acids. CDR3 sequence reads: CASSPGQEGVYGYTF. In DNA, the CDR3 is TGTGCCAGCAGCCCCGGACAGGAGGGGGTCTATGGCTACACCTTC.

This chain joins TRBV2 and TRBJ1-2; a possible D gene is TRBD1 (5 bases). Germline V gene data show CDR1 as SNHLY and CDR2 as FYNNEI. The CDR3 totals 15 residues. Trimming removed 0 bases from V and 4 bases from J, with 12 bases in between. CDR3 coding DNA: TGTGCCAGCAGTGAAGCGGGGCTGGCTAGCTATGGCTACACCTTC. This gives the protein CASSEAGLASYGYTF.

The genes are TRBV5-1 and TRBJ2-5; a weak D match, TRBD2 (6 bases). Germline V gene data show CDR1 as SGHRS and CDR2 as YFSETQ. V dropped 2 bases and J dropped 5 bases, with 19 bases sitting between them. This CDR3 is built from 16 residues. DNA for the CDR3: TGCGCCAGCAGCTTTAGTGGGCGCGGAGGGGAGGAGACCCAGTACTTC. Translation: CASSFSGRGGEETQYF. Filled out from reference TRBV5-1 and TRBJ2-5, the complete variable domain reads KAGVTQTPRYLIKTRGQQVTLSCSPISGHRSVSWYQQTPGQGLQFLFEYFSETQRNKGNFPGRFSGRQFSNSRSEMNVSTLELGDSALYLCASSFSGRGGEETQYFGPGTRLLVL.

The CDR3 is CASSRTTGTYNEQFF. Here the CDR3 DNA reads TGTGCCAGCAGCCGAACGACAGGAACCTACAATGAGCAGTTCTTC. The rearrangement uses TRBV5-5 and TRBJ2-1; perhaps TRBD1 as D (6 bases). Germline assignment: CDR1 SGHKS and CDR2 YYEKEE (reference sequence). The CDR3 has 15 residues. The V end was cut by 4 bases, the J end by 2 bases, with 13 bases between. Using reference TRBV5-5 and TRBJ2-1 for the parts outside the CDR3, the full variable domain is DAGVTQSPTHLIKTRGQQVTLRCSPISGHKSVSWYQQVLGQGPQFIFQYYEKEERGRGNFPDRFSARQFPNYSSELNVNALLLGDSALYLCASSRTTGTYNEQFFGPGTRLTVL.

The V gene is TRBV11-2, the J gene TRBJ2-2; D unresolved. The V end was cut by 5 bases, the J end by 1 base, with 2 bases between. Looked up from germline, CDR1 is SGHAT and CDR2 is FQNNGV. The CDR3 has 12 amino acids. The CDR3 loop reads CASSLNTGELFF. The CDR3 nucleotides are TGTGCCAGCAGCCTGAACACCGGGGAGCTGTTTTTT.

This clone was detected once. The chain is built from TRBV7-8 and TRBJ2-7; no clear D gene. This CDR3 has 12 residues. With 5 bases removed from V and 7 bases from J, the gap between germline ends came to 12 bases. Germline lookup yields CDR1 SGHVS and CDR2 FQNEAQ. In nucleotides, the CDR3 is TGTGCCAGCAGCCTAGGCGGTATAGAGCAGTACTTC. The encoded protein is CASSLGGIEQYF.

The chain carries TRBV5-1 and TRBJ1-4; TRBD1 aligns across 9 bases. The CDR3 is 16 residues long. Germline CDR1 is SGHRS and CDR2 is YFSETQ. V lost 0 bases and J lost 8; bases outside the gene matches: 8. As DNA, the CDR3 is TGCGCCAGCAGCTTGGCCGGGACAGGGTTTAGCGAAAAACTGTTTTTT. This codes for CASSLAGTGFSEKLFF.

The chain is built from TRBV5-1 and TRBJ1-3; 9 bases line up with TRBD1. Per the germline V gene, CDR1 is SGHRS and CDR2 is YFSETQ. With V trimmed by 1 base and J by 1 base, 3 bases remained unmatched. The length of the CDR3 is 16 residues. In nucleotides, the CDR3 is TGCGCCAGCAGCTTGATCGGGACAGGGTCTGGAAACACCATATATTTT. It yields the protein CASSLIGTGSGNTIYF.